The sequence of this TCR beta chain was determined in a study of patients and donors after allogeneic stem cell transplantation (dated by TCRdb to the early 2020s). Library method: RT-PCR. TCRdb records NextSeq 550 as the sequencer. In TCRdb, the public reads were trimmed at Q25 with fastp and aligned with MiXCR, with productive beta chains retained. Rows matching on CDR3 protein sequence are summarized as one entry with the most common DNA and genes. A total of more than 850,000 distinct CDR3 sequences appear in this sample, roughly 18% of them only once. The biggest ten clones account for around 6% of the sample. Reading the germline V gene gives CDR1 MNHEY and CDR2 SVGEGT. Trimming takes 0 bases from V and 0 bases from J, and the germline ends sit 12 bases apart. From cysteine to phenylalanine, the CDR3 is 17 amino acids long. Only CDR3 DNA is held: 51 bases, read in frame from base 1. In its sample, this clonotype was seen a few times. Its binding antigen is unknown. Base qualities are missing; no much larger clone stands one base away.

Sequencing was performed on blood, either unsorted or a sorted T cell fraction (not recorded which). The TCR comes from a human donor who was either an allogeneic HSCT recipient or a stem cell or donor lymphocyte infusion donor (not recorded which). It is not recorded whose cells these are; they may come from a transplant donor. The V gene is TRBV6-2 or TRBV6-3 and the J gene is TRBJ1-5, with no confident D gene call. The DNA sequence is as follows: TGTGCCAGCAGTTACTCGACCGGGCGTTATAGCAATCAGCCCCAGCATTTT. This yields the protein CASSYSTGRYSNQPQHF.